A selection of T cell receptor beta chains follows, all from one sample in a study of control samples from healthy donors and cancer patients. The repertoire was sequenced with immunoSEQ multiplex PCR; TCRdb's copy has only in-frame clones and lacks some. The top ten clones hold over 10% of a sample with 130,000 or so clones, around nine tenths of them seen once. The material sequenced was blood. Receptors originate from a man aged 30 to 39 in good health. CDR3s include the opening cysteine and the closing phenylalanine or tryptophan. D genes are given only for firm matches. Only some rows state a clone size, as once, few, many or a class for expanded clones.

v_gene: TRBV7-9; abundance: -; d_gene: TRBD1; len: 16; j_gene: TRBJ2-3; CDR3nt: TGTGCCAGCAGCTTAGATCTGGGACAGGTCACAGATACGCAGTATTTT; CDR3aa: CASSLDLGQVTDTQYF
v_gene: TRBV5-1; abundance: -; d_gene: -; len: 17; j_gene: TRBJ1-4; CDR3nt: TGCGCCAGCAGCTTGGCAGGATTGGGAGGAACTAATGAAAAACTGTTTTTT; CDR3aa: CASSLAGLGGTNEKLFF
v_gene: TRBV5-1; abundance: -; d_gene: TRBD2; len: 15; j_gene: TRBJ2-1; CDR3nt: TGCGCCAGCAGCTTCTCCTCGGGGGGGCACAATGAGCAGTTCTTC; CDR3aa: CASSFSSGGHNEQFF
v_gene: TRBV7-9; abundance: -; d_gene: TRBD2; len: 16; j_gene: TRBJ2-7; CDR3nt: TGTGCCAGCAGCCCTCCTCCTAGCGGGGGGGCCCGCGAGCAGTACTTC; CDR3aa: CASSPPPSGGAREQYF
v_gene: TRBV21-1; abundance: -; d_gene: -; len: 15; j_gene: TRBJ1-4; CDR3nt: TGTGCCAGCAGCACATGGGCCCAGACTAATGAAAAACTGTTTTTT; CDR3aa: CASSTWAQTNEKLFF
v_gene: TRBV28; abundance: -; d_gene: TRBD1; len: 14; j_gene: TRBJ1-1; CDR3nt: TGTGCCAGCAACCGACAGGGGACGAACACTGAAGCTTTCTTT; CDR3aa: CASNRQGTNTEAFF
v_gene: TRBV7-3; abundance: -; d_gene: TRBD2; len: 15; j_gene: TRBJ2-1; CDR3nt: TGTGCCAGCAGCAAAACTAGCGGCCTCTACAATGAGCAGTTCTTC; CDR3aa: CASSKTSGLYNEQFF
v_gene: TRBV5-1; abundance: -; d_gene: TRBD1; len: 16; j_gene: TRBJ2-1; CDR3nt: TGCGCCAGCCGTTCCCTGACAGGGATCGTAAACAATGAGCAGTTCTTC; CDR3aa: CASRSLTGIVNNEQFF
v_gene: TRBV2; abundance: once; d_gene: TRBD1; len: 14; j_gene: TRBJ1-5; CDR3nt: TGTGCCAGCAGTACAGGGGAGTTGGCTCAGCCCCAGCATTTT; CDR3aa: CASSTGELAQPQHF
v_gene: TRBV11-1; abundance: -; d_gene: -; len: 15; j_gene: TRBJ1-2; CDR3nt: TGTGCCAGCAGCTCAACGACGGGACCGCACTATGGCTACACCTTC; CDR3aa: CASSSTTGPHYGYTF
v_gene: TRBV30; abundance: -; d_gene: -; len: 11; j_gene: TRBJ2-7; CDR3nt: TGTGCCTGGGGAGGGGGCAACGAGCAGTACTTC; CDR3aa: CAWGGGNEQYF
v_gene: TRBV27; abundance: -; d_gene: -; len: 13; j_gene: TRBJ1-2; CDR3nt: TGTGCCAGCAGTTTAGGGCAGGGAGGTGGCTACACCTTC; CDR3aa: CASSLGQGGGYTF
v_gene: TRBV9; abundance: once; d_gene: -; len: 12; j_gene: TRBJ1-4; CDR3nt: TGTGCCAGCACCGGACGGGGGGAAAAACTGTTTTTT; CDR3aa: CASTGRGEKLFF
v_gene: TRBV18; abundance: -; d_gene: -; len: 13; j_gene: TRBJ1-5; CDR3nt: TGTGCCAGCTCACCACAGGTTAATCAGCCCCAGCATTTT; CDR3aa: CASSPQVNQPQHF
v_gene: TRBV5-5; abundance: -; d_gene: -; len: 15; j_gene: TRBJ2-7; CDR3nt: TGTGCCAGCAGCTTGGCAGACCAGGGTACCTACGAGCAGTACTTC; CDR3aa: CASSLADQGTYEQYF
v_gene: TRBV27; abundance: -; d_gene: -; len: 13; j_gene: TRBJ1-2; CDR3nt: TGTGCCAGCAGTTTTTCGGGGGAGGGAGGCTACACCTTC; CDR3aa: CASSFSGEGGYTF
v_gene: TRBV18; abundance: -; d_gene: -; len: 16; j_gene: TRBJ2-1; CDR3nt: TGTGCCAGCTCACCGGGGGGACGGGTCTCCTACAATGAGCAGTTCTTC; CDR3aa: CASSPGGRVSYNEQFF
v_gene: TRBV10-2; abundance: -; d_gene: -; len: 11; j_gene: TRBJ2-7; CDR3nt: TGCGCCAGCGGGGACGGTTTCGAGCAGTACTTC; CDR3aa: CASGDGFEQYF
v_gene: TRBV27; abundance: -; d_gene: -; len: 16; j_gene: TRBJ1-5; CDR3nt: TGTGCCAGCAGTCCCCGCGGCGGGAGAGGGAATCAGCCCCAGCATTTT; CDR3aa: CASSPRGGRGNQPQHF
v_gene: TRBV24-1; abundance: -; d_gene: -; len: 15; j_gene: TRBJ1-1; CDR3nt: TGTGCCACCAGTGATAGACAGTCTTCCAGCACTGAAGCTTTCTTT; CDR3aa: CATSDRQSSSTEAFF
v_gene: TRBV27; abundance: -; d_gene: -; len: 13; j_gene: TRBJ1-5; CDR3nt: TGTGCCAGCAGTCAGGGAAGGAATCAGCCCCAGCATTTT; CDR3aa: CASSQGRNQPQHF
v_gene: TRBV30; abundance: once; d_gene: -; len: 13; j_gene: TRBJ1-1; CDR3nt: TGTGCCTGGGGGGTCGGGGCTCACACTGAAGCTTTCTTT; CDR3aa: CAWGVGAHTEAFF
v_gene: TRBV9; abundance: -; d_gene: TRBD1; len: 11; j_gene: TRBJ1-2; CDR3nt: TGTGTTTCACAGGGGGACTATGGCTACACCTTC; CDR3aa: CVSQGDYGYTF
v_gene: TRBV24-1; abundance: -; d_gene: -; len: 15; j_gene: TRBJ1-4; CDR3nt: TGTGCCACCAGTGATTCTCGGCGGACTGGAGAAAAACTGTTTTTT; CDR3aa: CATSDSRRTGEKLFF
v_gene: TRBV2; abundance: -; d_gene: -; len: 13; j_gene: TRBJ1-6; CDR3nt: TGTGCCAGCAGTGGCAGGATCGGATCACCCCTCCACTTT; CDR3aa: CASSGRIGSPLHF
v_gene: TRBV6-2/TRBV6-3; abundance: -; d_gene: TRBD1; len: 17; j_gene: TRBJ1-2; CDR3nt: TGTGCCAGCAGCCGGGGACAGGGGGCGAATTTCCGTAATGGCTACACCTTC; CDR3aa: CASSRGQGANFRNGYTF
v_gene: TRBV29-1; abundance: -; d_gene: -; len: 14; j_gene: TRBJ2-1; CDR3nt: TGCAGCGTTGCTGAAGGGGGAGTATACAATGAGCAGTTCTTC; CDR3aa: CSVAEGGVYNEQFF
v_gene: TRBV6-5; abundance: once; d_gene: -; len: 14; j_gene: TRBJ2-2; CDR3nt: TGTGCCAGCAGTTACTATTCTCGTAACGGGGAGCTGTTTTTT; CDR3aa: CASSYYSRNGELFF
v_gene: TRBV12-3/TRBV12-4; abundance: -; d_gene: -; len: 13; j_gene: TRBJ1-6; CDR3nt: TGTGCCAGCAGCGCACGACAAAATTCACCCCTCCACTTT; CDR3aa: CASSARQNSPLHF
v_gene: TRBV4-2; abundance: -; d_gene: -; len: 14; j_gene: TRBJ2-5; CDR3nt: TGTGCCAGCAGCCAGGGGGGGGCCGGAGAGACCCAGTACTTC; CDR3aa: CASSQGGAGETQYF
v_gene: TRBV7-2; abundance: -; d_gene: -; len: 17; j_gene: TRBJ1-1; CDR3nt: TGTGCCAGCAGCTTAACTGTAGTGATCATGCGGAACACTGAAGCTTTCTTT; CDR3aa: CASSLTVVIMRNTEAFF
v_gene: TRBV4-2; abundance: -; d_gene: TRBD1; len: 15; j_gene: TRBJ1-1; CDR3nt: TGTGCCAGCAGCCTAGGGGAAGGACAGGACACTGAAGCTTTCTTT; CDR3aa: CASSLGEGQDTEAFF
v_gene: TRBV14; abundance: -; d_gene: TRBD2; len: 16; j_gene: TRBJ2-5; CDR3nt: TGTGCCAGCAGCCAAGATTCAGCGGGGCCCGGAGAGACCCAGTACTTC; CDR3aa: CASSQDSAGPGETQYF
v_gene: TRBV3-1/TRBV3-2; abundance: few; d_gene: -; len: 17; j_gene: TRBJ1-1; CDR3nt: TGTGCCAGCAGCCAAGATAGGGCTGTGGGAGGGAGGACTGAAGCTTTCTTT; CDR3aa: CASSQDRAVGGRTEAFF
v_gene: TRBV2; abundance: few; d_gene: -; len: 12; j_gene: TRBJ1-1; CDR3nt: TGTGCCAGCAGGGAGTGGAACACTGAAGCTTTCTTT; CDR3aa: CASREWNTEAFF
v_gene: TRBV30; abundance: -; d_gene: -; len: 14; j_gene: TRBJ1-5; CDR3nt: TGTGCCTGGAGCCACTACTCGAGAGGGCAGCCCCAGCATTTT; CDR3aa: CAWSHYSRGQPQHF
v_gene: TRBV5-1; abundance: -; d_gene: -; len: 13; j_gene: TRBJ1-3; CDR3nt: TGCGCCAGCAGCCTTGGTACAGACACCACCATATATTTT; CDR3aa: CASSLGTDTTIYF
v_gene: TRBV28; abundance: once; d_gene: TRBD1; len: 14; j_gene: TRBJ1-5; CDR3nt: TGTGCCAGCAGTTGGACAGGGGGCAATCAGCCCCAGCATTTT; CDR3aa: CASSWTGGNQPQHF
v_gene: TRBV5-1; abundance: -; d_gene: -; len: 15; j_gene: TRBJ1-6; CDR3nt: TGCGCCAGCAGCTGGGAGGGCCCACATAATTCACCCCTCCACTTT; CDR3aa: CASSWEGPHNSPLHF
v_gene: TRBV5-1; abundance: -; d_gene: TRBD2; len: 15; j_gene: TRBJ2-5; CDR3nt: TGCGCCAGCAGCATGGGACTAGCGGTGGGAGAGACCCAGTACTTC; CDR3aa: CASSMGLAVGETQYF
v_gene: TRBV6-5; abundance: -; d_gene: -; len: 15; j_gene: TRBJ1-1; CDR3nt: TGTGCCAGCAGTTTGTTTTGGGACAAATTCACTGAAGCTTTCTTT; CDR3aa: CASSLFWDKFTEAFF